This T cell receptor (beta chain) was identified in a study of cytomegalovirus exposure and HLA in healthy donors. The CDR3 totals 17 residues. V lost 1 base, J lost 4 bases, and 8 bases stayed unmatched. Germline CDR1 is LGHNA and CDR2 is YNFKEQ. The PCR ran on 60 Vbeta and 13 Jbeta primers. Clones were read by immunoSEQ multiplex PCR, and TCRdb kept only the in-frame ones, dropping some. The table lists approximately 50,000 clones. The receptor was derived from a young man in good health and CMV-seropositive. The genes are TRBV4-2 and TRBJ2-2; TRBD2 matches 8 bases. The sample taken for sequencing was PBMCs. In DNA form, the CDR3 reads TGTGCCAGCAGCCAAGCCGGGCTAGCGGGTAGCACCGGGGAGCTGTTTTTT. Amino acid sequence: CASSQAGLAGSTGELFF.